The 23 T cell receptor beta chains in this list originate from one sample, sequenced in a study of blood T cells in healthy people across ages (dated by TCRdb to between 2014 and 2017). Library preparation was by 5' RACE. Sequencing took place on an Illumina HiSeq 2500. A second PCR of roughly 7 to 12 cycles was run with a J-beta primer mix and a sample-barcoded 5' primer. TCRdb redid the processing of the public reads, applying fastp at Q25 and MiXCR, and retained in-frame beta chains. Here each entry gathers all rows of one CDR3 protein and keeps the most common genes and DNA. The sample table records some 1.6 million distinct CDR3 sequences; 34% of these occur just once. The ten largest clonotypes hold about 11% of the sample. The source material was blood. These receptors were taken from a woman aged 25 to 39 in good health.

This sequence joins TRBV10-3 and TRBJ2-7; TRBD2 is a possible D gene (6 bases). Germline CDR1 ENHRY, CDR2 SYGVKD. V lost 2 bases to trimming and J lost 5 bases, with 13 bases between them. The length of the CDR3 is 14 residues. The CDR3 nucleotides are TGTGCCATCAGTGAGGCGGGATTTCTCCACGAGCAGTACTTC. Protein: CAISEAGFLHEQYF.

Remarks on this clonotype: A much larger clone sits a single nucleotide away, making a read error possible. The V call is TRBV4-1, the J call TRBJ2-7, with TRBD2 matching 11 bases. Germline CDR1 MGHRA, CDR2 YSYEKL. The CDR3 is 18 residues long. With V trimmed by 0 bases and J by 7 bases, 14 bases remained unmatched. The CDR3: CASSQDPTSGVEYNEQYF. DNA for the CDR3: TGCGCCAGCAGCCAAGATCCGACTAGCGGGGTGGAATACAATGAGCAGTACTTC.

This clonotype has just one count. The V and J genes are TRBV7-3 and TRBJ1-1; TRBD1 aligns across 9 bases. The CDR3 length is 13 residues. V trimming: 8 bases; J trimming: 8 bases; junction bases outside the gene matches: 9. From germline, CDR1 is SGHTA and CDR2 FQGTGA. CDR3 in DNA: TGTGCCAGCGGAAAGACCGGGACAGGGGAAGCTTTCTTT. The encoded protein is CASGKTGTGEAFF. The entire variable domain, with the rest obtained from reference TRBV7-3 and TRBJ1-1, is as follows: GAGVSQTPSNKVTEKGKYVELRCDPISGHTALYWYRQSLGQGPEFLIYFQGTGAADDSGLPNDRFFAVRPEGSVSTLKIQRTERGDSAVYLCASGKTGTGEAFFGQGTRLTVV.

The chain has TRBV2 and TRBJ1-1; tentatively, D is TRBD1 (6 bases). In germline, CDR1 is SNHLY, CDR2 FYNNEI. V was clipped by 1 base and J by 3 bases, with 21 bases between them. CDR3 length: 18 residues. CDR3 coding DNA: TGTGCCAGCAGTGAAGTCCCAGGGGTGGTCAGGGAGGACACTGAAGCTTTCTTT. It is translated as CASSEVPGVVREDTEAFF.

The chain employs TRBV6-2 or TRBV6-3 and TRBJ2-5, with unresolved D. The CDR3 totals 12 residues. CDR1 and CDR2 from the germline V gene are MNHEY and SVGEGT. Trimming took 6 bases from V and 5 from J, leaving 10 bases between them. The CDR3 DNA reads as TGTGCCAGCAGATACCGTCGGGAGACCCAGTACTTC. Protein sequence: CASRYRRETQYF.

The chain couples TRBV4-1 to TRBJ2-7, with D unresolved. Trimming left V 0 bases short and J 6 bases short, with 27 bases between. CDR1 is MGHRA and CDR2 is YSYEKL in the germline V gene. The length of the CDR3 is 19 residues. The CDR3 DNA follows: TGCGCCAGCAGCCAAGAAGCCTCCCTGCCAGGAGTGCGCCATAGCGAGCAGTACTTC. Protein sequence: CASSQEASLPGVRHSEQYF.

The J gene is TRBJ2-3, the V gene TRBV5-1; the D gene could be TRBD1 or TRBD2 (5 bases each). The CDR3 loop spans 14 amino acids. Deletions cut 0 bases from V and 6 bases from J, with 11 bases between. Germline V gene data show CDR1 as SGHRS and CDR2 as YFSETQ. The CDR3: CASSLGTEGDTQYF. The CDR3 nucleotides are TGCGCCAGCAGCTTGGGAACCGAGGGGGATACGCAGTATTTT.

The rearrangement uses TRBV4-1 and TRBJ2-5; possibly TRBD1 or TRBD2 for D (5 bases each). The V end lost 4 bases, the J end lost 4 bases, and 16 bases lay between the germline ends. The germline V gene has CDR1 MGHRA and CDR2 YSYEKL. CDR3 length: 15 amino acids. The DNA for the CDR3 is TGCGCCAGCAGCCTTAGTACGGGGCAGGGAGAGACCCAGTACTTC. Protein sequence: CASSLSTGQGETQYF.

The gene calls are TRBV7-3 and TRBJ2-7; D may be TRBD2 (6 bases). The CDR3 covers 14 residues. Germline loops: CDR1 SGHTA, CDR2 FQGTGA. Trimming cost V 0 bases and J 3 bases, with 9 bases left between them. CDR3: CASSLTASDYEQYF. The CDR3 DNA sequence: TGTGCCAGCAGCTTAACAGCTAGCGACTACGAGCAGTACTTC.

This clonotype was seen more than once but under ten times. This sequence joins TRBV30 and TRBJ1-2; D gene unclear. Trimming pared 3 bases from V and 3 bases from J, leaving 23 bases between. The CDR3 is made up of 17 amino acids. In germline, CDR1 is GTSNPN, CDR2 SVGIG (reference sequence). CDR3 sequence reads: CAWRGTSAGSGYYGYTF. CDR3 DNA sequence: TGTGCCTGGAGGGGTACGTCGGCGGGCTCAGGCTACTATGGCTACACCTTC.

This clonotype came up a few times. The gene calls are TRBV4-1 and TRBJ2-7, with D possibly TRBD2 on 7 matching bases. Trimming cost V 0 bases and J 7 bases, with 16 bases left between them. Germline CDR1 is MGHRA and CDR2 is YSYEKL. The CDR3 runs to 15 residues. The CDR3 region is CASSQDAGAPVEQYF. CDR3 nucleotides: TGCGCCAGCAGCCAAGACGCGGGGGCCCCGGTAGAGCAGTACTTC.

This clonotype was picked up many times. This chain joins TRBV7-8 and TRBJ2-5; D unclear. CDR1 and CDR2 (germline): SGHVS, FQNEAQ. V lost 2 bases, J lost 1 base, and 5 bases lay in between. The CDR3 runs 13 residues. CDR3 DNA sequence: TGTGCCAGCAGCTTACCGGTCCAAGAGACCCAGTACTTC. It is translated as CASSLPVQETQYF.

The chain is built from TRBV4-1 and TRBJ2-1; D possibly corresponds to TRBD2 (7 bases). Trimming took off 4 bases at V and 9 bases at J, with 19 bases between the two ends. Germline assignment: CDR1 MGHRA and CDR2 YSYEKL. The CDR3 totals 15 residues. The CDR3 nucleotides read TGCGCCAGCAGCCGAGTCCGAGGGGGGGGTAGTGAGCAGTTCTTC. Translated, it gives CASSRVRGGGSEQFF.

This clonotype came up a few times. The chain combines TRBV5-1 with TRBJ2-1, with 11 bases aligning to TRBD1. This CDR3 spans 17 amino acids. CDR1 is SGHRS, CDR2 YFSETQ, per germline. J gave up 6 bases and V 4 bases, and 12 bases lay outside the gene matches. The CDR3 DNA follows: TGCGCCAGCAGCCCCACCCCCACCGGGACAGGGGGCAATGAGCAGTTCTTC. It encodes CASSPTPTGTGGNEQFF. The whole variable domain, remainder taken from reference TRBV5-1 and TRBJ2-1, is KAGVTQTPRYLIKTRGQQVTLSCSPISGHRSVSWYQQTPGQGLQFLFEYFSETQRNKGNFPGRFSGRQFSNSRSEMNVSTLELGDSALYLCASSPTPTGTGGNEQFFGPGTRLTVL.

This clonotype has more than one count but fewer than ten. V usage is TRBV6-2 or TRBV6-3 and J usage is TRBJ2-1; no clear D. Germline assignment: CDR1 MNHEY and CDR2 SVGEGT. This CDR3 is 11 amino acids long. The germline V and J ends were trimmed by 6 bases and 8 bases, with 8 bases remaining between them. This CDR3 is CASSLPYEQFF. The CDR3 nucleotides are TGTGCCAGCAGCCTACCATATGAGCAGTTCTTC.

This clonotype was seen only a few times. The V call is TRBV29-1, the J call TRBJ2-7, with D maybe TRBD2 (5 bases). V lost 4 bases to trimming and J lost 2 bases, with 9 bases between them. Germline loops: CDR1 SQVTM, CDR2 ANQGSEA. The CDR3 loop spans 12 amino acids. The CDR3 nucleotides are TGCAGCGTTGGAGGGATCGCCTACGAGCAGTACTTC. Its protein is CSVGGIAYEQYF.

This chain connects TRBV6-1 to TRBJ1-5, with 7 nucleotides matching TRBD1. The CDR3 has 16 amino acids. J lost 3 bases, V lost 0 bases, and 5 bases had no gene match. Per germline, CDR1 MNHNS and CDR2 SASEGT. CDR3 coding DNA: TGTGCCAGCAGTGAAGCGCACAGGGGCAACAATCAGCCCCAGCATTTT. Its translation: CASSEAHRGNNQPQHF.

The chain has TRBV14 and TRBJ2-7; possibly TRBD2 for D (6 bases). From germline, CDR1 is SGHDN and CDR2 FVKESK. Between the trimmed V and J ends, which lost 0 bases and 0 bases, there was a span of 12 bases. The CDR3 sequence is 16 residues long. The CDR3, as DNA: TGTGCCAGCAGCCAAGATGAAGGGGAGGACTCCTACGAGCAGTACTTC. Translating it yields CASSQDEGEDSYEQYF.

V is TRBV2 and J is TRBJ1-2; the D gene is possibly TRBD1 (6 bases). This CDR3 spans 13 amino acids. V gave up 5 bases and J gave up 4 bases, with 11 bases separating them. The germline CDR1 and CDR2 sequences are SNHLY and FYNNEI. The CDR3, as DNA: TGTGCCAGCAGTAAGGGACATAGCTATGGCTACACCTTC. Amino acid sequence: CASSKGHSYGYTF.

This chain uses TRBV5-1 with TRBJ2-3; D is perhaps TRBD1 or TRBD2 (5 bases each). This CDR3 region has 14 residues. With 3 bases removed from V and 4 bases from J, the gap between germline ends came to 12 bases. Germline V CDR1 and CDR2: SGHRS, YFSETQ. CDR3 sequence: CASSSFGGADTQYF. The CDR3 DNA reads as TGCGCCAGCAGCTCCTTTGGGGGAGCAGATACGCAGTATTTT.

This clonotype was seen a few times. This rearrangement joins TRBV3-1 to TRBJ2-7, with TRBD2 as a possible D gene (5 bases). Trimming removed 1 base at V and 0 bases at J, with 10 bases between. The CDR3 runs to 15 residues. The V gene's germline CDR1 is LGHDT and CDR2 YNNKEL (reference sequence). DNA for the CDR3: TGTGCCAGCAGCCAAGGATCCAGCGGCTCCTACGAGCAGTACTTC. Translation gives CASSQGSSGSYEQYF.

The rearrangement uses TRBV20-1 and TRBJ2-1; 12 positions match TRBD2. The CDR3 length is 14 residues. Germline CDR1 is DFQATT and CDR2 is SNEGSKA (reference sequence). After removal of 5 bases from V and 7 bases from J, the junction contained 6 bases not matched to a gene. The CDR3 DNA is TGCAGTGCTGTGACTAGCGGGAGTATAAATGAGCAGTTCTTC. Translating it yields CSAVTSGSINEQFF.

The J gene is TRBJ2-3, the V gene TRBV28; D unclear. V lost 4 bases, J lost 4 bases, and 18 bases lay in between. The CDR3 has 16 residues. Germline V gene sequence: CDR1 MDHEN, CDR2 SYDVKM. The CDR3 DNA follows: TGTGCCAGCAGTTCAAACACGAGGCCGGTTGCAGATACGCAGTATTTT. Encoded protein: CASSSNTRPVADTQYF.